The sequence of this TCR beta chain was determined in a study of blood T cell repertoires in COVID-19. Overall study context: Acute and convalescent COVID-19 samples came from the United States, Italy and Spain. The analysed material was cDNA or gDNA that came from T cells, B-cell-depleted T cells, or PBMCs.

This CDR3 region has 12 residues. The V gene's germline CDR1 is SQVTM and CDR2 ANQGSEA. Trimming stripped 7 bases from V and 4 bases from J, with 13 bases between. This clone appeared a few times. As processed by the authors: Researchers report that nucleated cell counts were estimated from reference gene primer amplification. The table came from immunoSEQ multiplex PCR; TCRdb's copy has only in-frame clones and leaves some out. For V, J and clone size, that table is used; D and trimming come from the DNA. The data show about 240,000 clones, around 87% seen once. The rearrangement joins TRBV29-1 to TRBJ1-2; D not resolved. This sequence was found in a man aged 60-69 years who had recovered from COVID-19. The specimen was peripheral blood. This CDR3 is CSGWESRYGYTF. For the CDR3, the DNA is TGCAGCGGCTGGGAGAGCCGCTATGGCTACACCTTC.